The sequence of this TCR beta chain was determined in a study of metastatic and nonmetastatic thyroid tumors. For the study at large: Both malignant and benign thyroid patients supplied peripheral blood and tumor or nodule tissue samples, across which the repertoires of these patients were then compared.

This clone was picked up a small number of times. The antigen is not known. Thyroid surgery was performed in patients who had received no treatment beforehand. The trim removed 7 bases at V and 3 bases at J, leaving 7 bases unmatched. The length of the CDR3 is 15 residues. The germline CDR1 and CDR2 sequences are MNHNS and SASEGT. Study-wide results and caveats: Reportedly, malignant thyroid tumors had significantly higher TCR beta diversity than benign nodules, in blood and tumor.

TCRdb called clones again from the PCR reads with MiXCR. The profile covers some 4,000 clones, with roughly 32% appearing a single time and approximately 19% taken by the ten largest. The receptor was isolated from a female donor with papillary thyroid cancer or a benign thyroid nodule (not recorded which). Some clones in this sample may be carry-over from other donors' samples. Sequencing was done on a sample of adjacent normal tissue. V is TRBV6-1 and J is TRBJ2-1; 9 positions match TRBD2. In DNA form, the CDR3 reads TGTGCCAGCACTCCCGGGACTAGCAGCTACAATGAGCAGTTCTTC. It specifies CASTPGTSSYNEQFF.